The 11 T cell receptor beta chains given below trace back to one sample, sequenced in a study of blood T cell repertoires in COVID-19 (TCRdb year 2020). Libraries were made using the immunoSEQ multiplex PCR assay. TCRdb holds this immuneACCESS table with in-frame rearrangements only. Some clones are missing; in checked studies, unresolved V genes explain under half, and the rest has no known cause. In this sample the table shows about 140,000 clones, about 88% of which occur a single time. The ten largest clones represent under 6% of the sample. The material sequenced was peripheral blood. The receptor set was obtained from a human donor in a cohort sampled during active COVID-19.

The chain combines TRBV5-1 with TRBJ1-2, with a weak D call TRBD1 (5 bases). From germline, CDR1 is SGHRS and CDR2 YFSETQ. Between the trimmed V and J ends, which lost 7 bases and 4 bases, there was a span of 11 bases. CDR3 length: 12 residues. CDR3 in DNA: TGCGCCAGCTCGGGGGGGAGCTATGGCTACACCTTC. Amino acids: CASSGGSYGYTF.

V usage is TRBV28 and J usage is TRBJ2-3; 10 nucleotides agree with TRBD1. CDR1 is MDHEN, CDR2 SYDVKM, per germline. This CDR3 region has 16 residues. Trimming cost V 5 bases and J 1 base; bases outside gene matches: 6. This CDR3 is CASSPFGTGGTDTQYF. CDR3 nucleotide sequence: TGTGCCAGCAGTCCTTTTGGGACAGGGGGCACAGATACGCAGTATTTT.

The CDR3 here is CATSEAGTANTEAFF. DNA of the CDR3: TGTGCCACCAGTGAGGCCGGGACAGCTAACACTGAAGCTTTCTTT. This rearrangement joins TRBV24-1 to TRBJ1-1, with 7 bases fitting TRBD1. CDR3 length equals 15 residues. The trim removed 4 bases at V and 2 bases at J, leaving 6 bases unmatched. The germline gives CDR1 KGHDR, CDR2 SFDVKD.

This chain uses TRBV18 with TRBJ1-4; TRBD1 is a possible D gene (5 bases). CDR1 KGHSH and CDR2 LQKENI come from the germline V gene. Trimming took 4 bases from V and 0 from J, leaving 12 bases between them. The CDR3 extends over 16 amino acids. This chain's CDR3 is CASSRNRGSTNEKLFF. The DNA for the CDR3 is TGTGCCAGCTCACGCAACCGGGGGTCAACTAATGAAAAACTGTTTTTT.

This clone has only a few counts. J is TRBJ1-4 and V is TRBV2, with D perhaps matching TRBD1 (6 bases). The CDR3 is 16 residues long. V lost 6 bases, J lost 3 bases, and 17 bases lay in between. Germline V lookup: CDR1 SNHLY, CDR2 FYNNEI. The CDR3 nucleotides are TGTGCCAGCAGGGCCACAGGGCGCATGGCTAATGAAAAACTGTTTTTT. It codes for CASRATGRMANEKLFF.

The chain is built from TRBV6-1 and TRBJ2-3; 9 bases agree with TRBD2. The CDR3 runs to 16 residues. The V segment lost 3 bases and the J segment 2 bases; nucleotides outside the gene matches: 6. Germline CDR1 and CDR2: MNHNS and SASEGT. The CDR3 protein is CASSELRLAVTDTQYF. In DNA, the CDR3 is TGTGCCAGCAGTGAGCTTCGACTAGCGGTCACAGATACGCAGTATTTT.

The chain is built from TRBV24-1 and TRBJ2-3; D unresolved. Trimming stripped 1 base from V and 3 bases from J, with 4 bases between. The length of the CDR3 is 13 residues. Germline V gene data show CDR1 as KGHDR and CDR2 as SFDVKD. The CDR3 nucleotides read TGTGCCACCAGTGATTTTAGAACAGATACGCAGTATTTT. It specifies CATSDFRTDTQYF.

V gene TRBV3-1 (or the pseudogene TRBV3-2) combines with J gene TRBJ1-6, with a tentative D call TRBD1 (6 bases). Germline V gives CDR1 LGHDT, CDR2 YNNKEL (reference sequence). V was shortened by 3 bases and J by 0 bases, with 18 bases between the two germline ends. The CDR3 length is 19 residues. CDR3 nucleotide sequence: TGTGCCAGCAGCCAGGCACCAGGACAGCGGAGCTCCTATAATTCACCCCTCCACTTT. Amino acids: CASSQAPGQRSSYNSPLHF.

The rearrangement joins TRBV28 to TRBJ1-5, with 9 bases fitting TRBD1. CDR1 MDHEN and CDR2 SYDVKM come from the germline V gene. The CDR3 covers 16 residues. The trim removed 4 bases at V and 1 base at J, leaving 5 bases unmatched. DNA of the CDR3: TGTGCCAGCAGTTCCATGGACAGGGGAAGCAATCAGCCCCAGCATTTT. Translation gives CASSSMDRGSNQPQHF.

This clone was found a few times. The chain uses TRBV29-1 and TRBJ1-2; tentative D call: TRBD1 (5 bases). The CDR3 contains 14 residues. V was trimmed by 4 bases and J by 3 bases, leaving 15 bases between them. Looked up from germline, CDR1 is SQVTM and CDR2 is ANQGSEA. CDR3 loop: CSVGRGAEDYGYTF. CDR3 DNA: TGCAGCGTTGGACGTGGGGCAGAGGACTATGGCTACACCTTC.

The chain uses TRBV2 and TRBJ2-7, with a possible D match to TRBD2 (5 bases). The CDR3 length is 11 residues. The V end was cut by 11 bases, the J end by 5 bases, with 13 bases between. Germline-derived CDR1 and CDR2 are SNHLY and FYNNEI. In nucleotides, the CDR3 is TGTGCCGTACGGGGAGCCCACGAGCAGTACTTC. Translating gives CAVRGAHEQYF.